This TCR beta chain originates from a study of shared clonotypes between healthy human individuals. Across the study: Each donor's CD8 memory used one plate, CD8 naive two, each CD4 subset three.

In regard to this clone: The target antigen is unknown.

Findings and caveats of the study: When naive CD4 clonotypes were compared across a handful of donors, around 4.6% were shared.

Libraries were prepared by immunoSEQ multiplex PCR; TCRdb keeps only in-frame clonotypes and omits some of them. The sample has 2,500,000 or so clones, 90% to 95% seen once. The germline gives CDR1 SGHRS, CDR2 YFSETQ. This CDR3 spans 12 amino acids. V lost 2 bases to trimming and J lost 9 bases, with 9 bases between them. This chain connects TRBV5-1 to TRBJ1-3; no reliable D call. The sample consisted of naive CD4+ T cells sorted from blood. Indicated subset: CD45RA+ positively selected. The receptor comes from a man aged 18 to 29 in good health. The CDR3 here is CASSFSACTIYF. DNA of the CDR3: TGCGCCAGCAGCTTCAGCGCGTGCACCATATATTTT.